What follows is one T cell receptor (beta chain) and its context. Its cognate antigen is unknown. Recently diagnosed hyperthyroidism of less than 2 months' duration affected patients aged 18 to 65. Each 10 ml fresh peripheral blood draw supplied the PBMCs. This CDR3 spans 14 amino acids. Germline CDR1 LGHDT, CDR2 YNNKEL (reference sequence). The ends were cut back, 4 bases at V and 3 bases at J, with 13 bases in the middle. The data are from a study of T cells in Graves' hyperthyroidism and ophthalmopathy. Amplification targeted TCR beta CDR3 regions from RNA transcripts. HTBI primers were employed in a first-round RT-PCR of the TCR CDR3. TCRdb redid the calling of the multiplex PCR reads with MiXCR, one entry per CDR3 protein. The sample records around 340,000 distinct CDR3 sequences, roughly 18% being singletons. General study findings and limits: Separating ophthalmopathy from stable hyperthyroidism was achieved by a 13 V-J model. Blood also contained most expanded thyroid clonotypes above 0.001.

The rearrangement uses TRBV3-1 and TRBJ2-7; tentative D call: TRBD2 (6 bases). The sequenced material came from blood. The receptor's source is a woman in her forties or fifties with Graves' hyperthyroidism. CDR3 protein: CASSLMGLSYEQYF. The CDR3 DNA is TGTGCCAGCAGCCTAATGGGACTCAGCTACGAGCAGTACTTC.